These 15 T cell receptor beta chains came from one sample sequenced in a study of T cells after yellow fever vaccination. One entry per CDR3 protein, called by TCRdb with MiXCR from the 5' RACE reads. The table includes approximately 13,000 distinct CDR3 sequences, 4.5% to 5% detected once. The specimen was PBMCs, either bulk or a sorted T-cell subset (CD4+, CD8+, memory, or dextramer-sorted; not recorded which), collected 45 days after the yellow fever booster vaccination. These receptors were collected from a man aged 25 to 40 who received the YFV17D yellow fever vaccine.

This clonotype was observed many times. The rearrangement links TRBV3-1 to TRBJ2-3; TRBD2 agrees at 9 bases. CDR3 length: 15 amino acids. Looked up from germline, CDR1 is LGHDT and CDR2 is YNNKEL (reference sequence). V shed 1 base and J 4 bases; nucleotides not matched to a gene: 3. The CDR3 sequence is CASSQGGRAPDTQYF. The DNA of the CDR3 is TGTGCCAGCAGCCAAGGCGGGAGGGCCCCAGATACGCAGTATTTT.

Many counts were recorded for this clonotype. The rearrangement joins TRBV5-1 to TRBJ2-7; D might be TRBD1 or TRBD2, each matching 6 bases. V lost 0 bases, J lost 6 bases, and 13 bases lay in between. CDR1 is SGHRS, CDR2 YFSETQ, per germline. CDR3 length: 14 amino acids. The CDR3 reads CASSLDRGLGEQYF. CDR3 in DNA: TGCGCCAGCAGCTTGGACCGGGGGCTGGGCGAGCAGTACTTC.

This clonotype was found many times. The chain is built from TRBV27 and TRBJ2-2, with D perhaps TRBD1 or TRBD2 (5 bases each). This CDR3 region has 14 residues. V was clipped by 2 bases and J by 5 bases, with 9 bases between them. Germline loops: CDR1 MNHEY, CDR2 SMNVEV (reference sequence). CDR3 coding DNA: TGTGCCAGCAGTTTAGGGGGACGGACCGGGGAGCTGTTTTTT. It codes for CASSLGGRTGELFF.

This clonotype was recorded at least ten times. The gene calls are TRBV5-1 and TRBJ2-2; D might be TRBD1 or TRBD2, each matching 5 bases. The germline gives CDR1 SGHRS, CDR2 YFSETQ. This CDR3 region has 17 residues. Trimming stripped 2 bases from V and 3 bases from J, with 17 bases between. The CDR3 region is CASSFPPGTVYTGELFF. The CDR3 DNA reads TGCGCCAGCAGCTTCCCTCCCGGGACGGTATACACCGGGGAGCTGTTTTTT.

In its sample, this clonotype was seen many times. This CDR3 reads CASSQIGVAGYSYNEQFF. In nucleotides, the CDR3 is TGCGCCAGCAGCCAGATAGGGGTAGCGGGGTACTCCTACAATGAGCAGTTCTTC. The rearrangement links TRBV4-1 to TRBJ2-1; 8 nucleotides agree with TRBD2. The CDR3 loop spans 18 amino acids. Germline loops: CDR1 MGHRA, CDR2 YSYEKL. Unmatched junction bases numbered 10, after V lost 3 bases and J lost 0 bases.

This clonotype was observed at least ten times. The J gene is TRBJ2-2, the V gene TRBV20-1, with TRBD2 identical over 7 bases. Germline lookup yields CDR1 DFQATT and CDR2 SNEGSKA (reference sequence). The length of the CDR3 is 14 residues. V dropped 3 bases and J dropped 1; count of bases not matched to a gene: 2. DNA of the CDR3: TGCAGTGCTAGCGGGAGGAAGAACACCGGGGAGCTGTTTTTT. It is translated as CSASGRKNTGELFF.

This chain links TRBV12-3 or TRBV12-4 with TRBJ2-7; D ambiguous. This CDR3 is 13 amino acids long. The ends were cut back, 3 bases at V and 1 base at J, with 7 bases in the middle. The CDR3 DNA sequence: TGTGCCAGCAGTTTTATGGGGTCCTACGAGCAGTACTTC. Translating gives CASSFMGSYEQYF.

Ten or more counts support this clonotype. The chain links TRBV6-2 or TRBV6-3 to TRBJ2-1, with a possible D match to TRBD2 (6 bases). Germline CDR1 is MNHEY and CDR2 is SVGEGT. The CDR3 is made up of 17 amino acids. V lost 2 bases and J lost 4, with 18 bases in between. This CDR3 reads CASSYERDREYYNEQFF. CDR3 nucleotide sequence: TGTGCCAGCAGTTACGAGCGCGACCGGGAGTATTACAATGAGCAGTTCTTC.

In its sample, this clonotype was seen many times. The chain links TRBV5-5 to TRBJ2-1, with TRBD2 matching 8 bases. The CDR3 extends over 17 amino acids. Germline assignment: CDR1 SGHKS and CDR2 YYEKEE (reference sequence). J gave up 4 bases and V 0 bases, and 9 bases lay outside the gene matches. The CDR3: CASSLAILAELYNEQFF. Here the CDR3 DNA reads TGTGCCAGCAGCTTGGCCATACTAGCGGAGCTATACAATGAGCAGTTCTTC.

This clonotype was observed at least ten times. This chain connects TRBV4-2 to TRBJ2-1; TRBD1 matches at 7 bases. This CDR3 comprises 16 residues. The V gene end was trimmed by 4 bases and the J gene end by 2 bases; junction bases not matched to a gene: 8. Germline V CDR1 and CDR2: LGHNA, YNFKEQ. CDR3 DNA sequence: TGTGCCAGCAGCCCCACAGGGGTACTGGCCTACAATGAGCAGTTCTTC. It specifies CASSPTGVLAYNEQFF.

About this clonotype itself: At one end, the junction sequence differs from germline, possibly due to a read error. The chain has TRBV20-1 and TRBJ2-1; 8 nucleotides line up with TRBD1. Looked up from germline, CDR1 is DFQATT and CDR2 is SNEGSKA (reference sequence). The CDR3 covers 16 residues. CDR3 nucleotide sequence: TGCTGTGCTAGAAAACAGGGGGTGCAGGCCTACAATGAGCAGTTCTTC. Translating gives CCARKQGVQAYNEQFF.

This clonotype was observed many times. The J gene is TRBJ2-3, the V gene TRBV20-1; D remains unclear. Germline V gene sequence: CDR1 DFQATT, CDR2 SNEGSKA (reference sequence). The CDR3 consists of 12 residues. The V end was cut by 5 bases, the J end by 4 bases, with 10 bases between. The CDR3 loop is CSAVRTADTQYF. The CDR3 DNA is TGCAGTGCTGTACGCACGGCAGATACGCAGTATTTT.

The sample holds many counts of this clonotype. V is TRBV18 and J is TRBJ2-7; 8 nucleotides agree with TRBD2. CDR1 is KGHSH and CDR2 is LQKENI in the germline V gene. V was pared by 2 bases and J by 2 bases, with 2 bases of the junction left unmatched. This CDR3 region has 14 residues. The CDR3 sequence: CASSPSSGPYEQYF. Here the CDR3 DNA reads TGTGCCAGCTCACCATCTAGCGGGCCCTACGAGCAGTACTTC.

This clonotype came up many times. The rearrangement uses TRBV11-2 and TRBJ2-1; D is unresolved. Per germline, CDR1 SGHAT and CDR2 FQNNGV. CDR3 length: 15 residues. V was cut by 0 bases and J by 0 bases, with 6 bases left in between. The CDR3 protein is CASSLDWSSYNEQFF. The CDR3 nucleotides read TGTGCCAGCAGCTTAGACTGGAGCTCCTACAATGAGCAGTTCTTC.

In this sample, this clonotype turned up many times. The chain links TRBV19 to TRBJ2-7; D gene ambiguous. Germline values: CDR1 LNHDA, CDR2 SQIVND (reference sequence). The CDR3 contains 17 residues. The V and J ends lost 5 bases and 3 bases respectively, with 23 bases between them. The CDR3 loop reads CASSSSSARIAGYEQYF. The CDR3 nucleotides read TGTGCCAGTAGTTCATCTTCGGCGCGGATAGCCGGCTACGAGCAGTACTTC.